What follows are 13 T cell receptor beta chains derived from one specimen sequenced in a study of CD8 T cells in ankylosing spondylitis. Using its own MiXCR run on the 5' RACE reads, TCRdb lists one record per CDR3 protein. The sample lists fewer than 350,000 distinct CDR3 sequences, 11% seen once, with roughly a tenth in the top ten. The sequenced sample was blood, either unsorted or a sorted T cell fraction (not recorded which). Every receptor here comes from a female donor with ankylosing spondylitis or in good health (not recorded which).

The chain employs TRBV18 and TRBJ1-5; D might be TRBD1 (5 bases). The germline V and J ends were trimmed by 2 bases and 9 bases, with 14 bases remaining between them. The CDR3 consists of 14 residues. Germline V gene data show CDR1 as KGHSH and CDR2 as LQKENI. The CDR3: CASSPEGQRGPQHF. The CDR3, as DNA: TGTGCCAGCTCACCAGAGGGTCAGAGGGGGCCCCAGCATTTT. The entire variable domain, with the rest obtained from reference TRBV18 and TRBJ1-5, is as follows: NAGVMQNPRHLVRRRGQEARLRCSPMKGHSHVYWYRQLPEEGLKFMVYLQKENIIDESGMPKERFSAEFPKEGPSILRIQQVVRGDSAAYFCASSPEGQRGPQHFGDGTRLSIL.

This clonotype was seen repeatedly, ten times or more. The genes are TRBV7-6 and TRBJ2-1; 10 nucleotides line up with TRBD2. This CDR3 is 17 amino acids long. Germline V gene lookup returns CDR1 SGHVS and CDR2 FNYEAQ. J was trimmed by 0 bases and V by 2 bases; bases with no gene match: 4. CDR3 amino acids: CASSLSSGGRSYNEQFF. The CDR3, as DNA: TGTGCCAGCAGCTTAAGTAGCGGGGGGCGCTCCTACAATGAGCAGTTCTTC. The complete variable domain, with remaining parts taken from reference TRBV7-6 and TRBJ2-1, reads GAGVSQSPRYKVTKRGQDVALRCDPISGHVSLYWYRQALGQGPEFLTYFNYEAQQDKSGLPNDRFSAERPEGSISTLTIQRTEQRDSAMYRCASSLSSGGRSYNEQFFGPGTRLTVL.

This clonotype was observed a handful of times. The CDR3 DNA reads as TGTGCCCCTGAACCCAGGGAAGACTATGGCTACACCTTC. Translating it yields CAPEPREDYGYTF. The genes are TRBV2 and TRBJ1-2; weak D call: TRBD1 (5 bases). This CDR3 has 13 residues. Per germline, CDR1 SNHLY and CDR2 FYNNEI. V was cut by 11 bases and J by 3 bases, with 16 bases left in between.

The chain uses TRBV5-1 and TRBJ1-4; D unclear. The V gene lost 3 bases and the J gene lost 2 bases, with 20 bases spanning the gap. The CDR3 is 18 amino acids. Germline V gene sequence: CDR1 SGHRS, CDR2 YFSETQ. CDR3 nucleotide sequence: TGCGCCAGCAGCTCCCGAGCCAGGACCGAAAGCACTAATGAAAAACTGTTTTTT. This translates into CASSSRARTESTNEKLFF.

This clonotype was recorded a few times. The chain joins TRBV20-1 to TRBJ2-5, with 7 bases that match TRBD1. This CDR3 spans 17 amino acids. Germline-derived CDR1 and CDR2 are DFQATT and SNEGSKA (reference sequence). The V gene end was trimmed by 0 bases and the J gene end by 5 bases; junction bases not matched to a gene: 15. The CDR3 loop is CSARDLSEGAISETQYF. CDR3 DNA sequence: TGCAGTGCTAGAGATCTGAGTGAGGGGGCGATTTCGGAGACCCAGTACTTC.

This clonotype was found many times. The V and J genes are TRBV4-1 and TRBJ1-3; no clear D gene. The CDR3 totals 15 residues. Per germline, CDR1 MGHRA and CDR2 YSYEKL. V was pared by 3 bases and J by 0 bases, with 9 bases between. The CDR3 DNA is TGCGCCAGCAGCCATTTTGAAGCCTCTGGAAACACCATATATTTT. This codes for CASSHFEASGNTIYF.

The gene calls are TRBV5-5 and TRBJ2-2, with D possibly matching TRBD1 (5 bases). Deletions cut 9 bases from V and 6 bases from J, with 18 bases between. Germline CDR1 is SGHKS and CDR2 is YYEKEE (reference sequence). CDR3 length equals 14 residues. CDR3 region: CATGHGLISGELFF. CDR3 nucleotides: TGTGCCACAGGACATGGGCTCATCTCCGGGGAGCTGTTTTTT.

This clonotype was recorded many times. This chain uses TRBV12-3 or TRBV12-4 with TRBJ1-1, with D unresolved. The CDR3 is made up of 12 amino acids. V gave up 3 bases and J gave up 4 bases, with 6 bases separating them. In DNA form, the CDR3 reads TGTGCCAGCAGTTTTGGGTTCACTGAAGCTTTCTTT. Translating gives CASSFGFTEAFF.

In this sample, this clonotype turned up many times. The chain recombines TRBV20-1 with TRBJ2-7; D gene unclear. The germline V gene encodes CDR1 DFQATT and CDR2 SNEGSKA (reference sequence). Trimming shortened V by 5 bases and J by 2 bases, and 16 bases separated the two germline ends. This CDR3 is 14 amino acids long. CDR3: CSASEGPRAYEQYF. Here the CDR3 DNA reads TGCAGTGCTTCCGAAGGGCCTCGCGCCTACGAGCAGTACTTC.

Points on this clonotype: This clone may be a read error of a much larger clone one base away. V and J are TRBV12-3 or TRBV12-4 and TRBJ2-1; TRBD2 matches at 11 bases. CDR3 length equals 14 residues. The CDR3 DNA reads TGTGCCAGCAGTGGGACTAGCGGCTACAATGAGCAGCTCTTC. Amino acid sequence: CASSGTSGYNEQLF.

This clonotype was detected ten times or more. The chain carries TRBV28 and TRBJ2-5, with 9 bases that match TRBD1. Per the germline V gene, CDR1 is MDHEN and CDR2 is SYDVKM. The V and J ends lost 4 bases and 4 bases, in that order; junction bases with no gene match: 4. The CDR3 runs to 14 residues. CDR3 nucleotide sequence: TGTGCCAGCAGTTCCGGGACAGGGTTAGAGACCCAGTACTTC. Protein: CASSSGTGLETQYF.

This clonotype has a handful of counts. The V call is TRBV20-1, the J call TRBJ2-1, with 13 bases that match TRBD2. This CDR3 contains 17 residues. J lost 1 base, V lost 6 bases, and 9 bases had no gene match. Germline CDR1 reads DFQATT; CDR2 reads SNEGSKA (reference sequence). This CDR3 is CSAPPGLAGLSYNEQFF. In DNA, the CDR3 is TGCAGTGCCCCGCCGGGACTAGCGGGATTGTCCTACAATGAGCAGTTCTTC.

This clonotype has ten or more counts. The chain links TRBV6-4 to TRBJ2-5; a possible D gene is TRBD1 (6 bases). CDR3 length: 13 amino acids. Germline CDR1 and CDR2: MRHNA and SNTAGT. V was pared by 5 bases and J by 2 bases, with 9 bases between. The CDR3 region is CASSRTEQETQYF. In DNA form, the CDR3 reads TGTGCCAGCAGTCGGACAGAACAAGAGACCCAGTACTTC.